This paragraph reports one T cell receptor beta chain. Repertoires were generated with immunoSEQ multiplex PCR, while TCRdb's copy carries only in-frame clones and drops some. The table lists around 70,000 clones, less than 80% of them singletons, with around 27% in the top ten. These data come from a study of blood T cell repertoires in COVID-19. Study summary: Nucleic acid was either cDNA or gDNA, and it came from T cells, B-cell-depleted T cells, or PBMCs.

This TCR was sampled from a man between 60 and 75 years old with active or convalescent COVID-19. Source material: peripheral blood.

The CDR3 DNA reads TGCAGTGCTAGAGACAACTACGAGCAGTACTTC. Amino acid sequence: CSARDNYEQYF. V usage is TRBV20-1 and J usage is TRBJ2-7; D is unresolved. Germline CDR1 and CDR2: DFQATT and SNEGSKA (reference sequence). The V end was cut by 0 bases, the J end by 3 bases, with 3 bases between. The CDR3 totals 11 residues.